A single T cell receptor beta chain is shown here with its context. These data belong to a study of blood T cell repertoires in COVID-19. In the study overall: COVID-19 samples collected from the United States, Italy and Spain covered acute and convalescent phases. From T cells, B-cell-depleted T cells, or PBMCs came the material, which was cDNA or gDNA.

From germline, CDR1 is SGDLS and CDR2 YYNGEE. The CDR3 loop spans 15 amino acids. With V trimmed by 3 bases and J by 8 bases, 8 bases remained unmatched. In the authors' workflow: Estimates of nucleated cell counts were drawn from the amplification of reference gene primers. Only in-frame clones appear in the TCRdb table, and some are missing; sequencing was by immunoSEQ multiplex PCR. V, J and clone size reflect that table, while D and trimming were determined from the DNA. The sample contains approximately 60,000 clones, under 80% of which appear only once. The receptor's source is a man in his sixties with acute or convalescent COVID-19. Sequencing used peripheral blood. V gene TRBV9 combines with J gene TRBJ1-6; TRBD1 aligns across 7 bases. CDR3 sequence: CASSARQGMDSPLHF. The CDR3 DNA sequence: TGTGCCAGCAGCGCCCGACAGGGTATGGATTCACCCCTCCACTTT.